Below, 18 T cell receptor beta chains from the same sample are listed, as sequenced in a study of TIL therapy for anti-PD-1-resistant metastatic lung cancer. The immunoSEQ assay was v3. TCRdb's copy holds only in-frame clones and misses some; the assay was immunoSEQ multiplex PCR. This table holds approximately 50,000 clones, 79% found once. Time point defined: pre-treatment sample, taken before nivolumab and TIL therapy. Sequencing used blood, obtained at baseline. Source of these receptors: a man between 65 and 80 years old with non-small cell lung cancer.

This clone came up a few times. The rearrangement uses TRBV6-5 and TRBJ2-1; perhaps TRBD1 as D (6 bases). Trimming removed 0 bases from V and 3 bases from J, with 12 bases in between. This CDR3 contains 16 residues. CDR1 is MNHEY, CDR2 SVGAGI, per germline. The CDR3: CASSYSKGVLYNEQFF. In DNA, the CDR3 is TGTGCCAGCAGTTACTCGAAGGGGGTACTCTACAATGAGCAGTTCTTC.

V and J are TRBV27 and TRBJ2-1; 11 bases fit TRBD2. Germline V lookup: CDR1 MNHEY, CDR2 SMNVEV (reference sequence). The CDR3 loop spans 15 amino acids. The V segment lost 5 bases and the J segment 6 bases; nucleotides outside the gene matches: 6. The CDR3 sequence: CASSPYSGRVNEQFF. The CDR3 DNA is TGTGCCAGCAGTCCTTATAGCGGGAGGGTCAATGAGCAGTTCTTC.

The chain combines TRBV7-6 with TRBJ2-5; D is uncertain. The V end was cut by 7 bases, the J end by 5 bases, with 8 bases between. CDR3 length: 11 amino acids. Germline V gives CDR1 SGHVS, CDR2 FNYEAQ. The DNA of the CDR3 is TGTGCCAGCAAGAGTGGGGAGACCCAGTACTTC. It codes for CASKSGETQYF.

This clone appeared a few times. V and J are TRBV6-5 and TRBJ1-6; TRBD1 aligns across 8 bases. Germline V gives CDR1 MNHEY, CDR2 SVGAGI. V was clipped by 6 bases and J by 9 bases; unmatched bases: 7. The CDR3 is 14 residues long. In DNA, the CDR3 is TGTGCCAGCAGGACTCAGGGGGCGAGTTCACCCCTCCACTTT. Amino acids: CASRTQGASSPLHF.

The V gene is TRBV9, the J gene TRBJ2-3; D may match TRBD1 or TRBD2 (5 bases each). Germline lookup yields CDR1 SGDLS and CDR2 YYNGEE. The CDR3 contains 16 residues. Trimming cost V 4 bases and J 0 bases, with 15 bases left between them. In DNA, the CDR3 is TGTGCCAGCAGCATATCACTAGGGGAAAGCACAGATACGCAGTATTTT. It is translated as CASSISLGESTDTQYF.

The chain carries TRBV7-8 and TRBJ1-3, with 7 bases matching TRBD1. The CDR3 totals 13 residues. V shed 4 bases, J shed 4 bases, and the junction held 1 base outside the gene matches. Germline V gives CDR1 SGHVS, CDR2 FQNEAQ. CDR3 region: CASSSDRGNTIYF. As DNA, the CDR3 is TGTGCCAGCAGCTCGGACAGGGGAAACACCATATATTTT.

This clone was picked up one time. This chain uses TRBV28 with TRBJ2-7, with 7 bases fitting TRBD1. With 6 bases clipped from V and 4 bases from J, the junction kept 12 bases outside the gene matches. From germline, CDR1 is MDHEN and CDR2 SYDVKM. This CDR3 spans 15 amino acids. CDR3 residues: CASRPNDRARYEQYF. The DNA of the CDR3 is TGTGCCAGCAGACCCAATGACAGGGCCCGGTACGAGCAGTACTTC.

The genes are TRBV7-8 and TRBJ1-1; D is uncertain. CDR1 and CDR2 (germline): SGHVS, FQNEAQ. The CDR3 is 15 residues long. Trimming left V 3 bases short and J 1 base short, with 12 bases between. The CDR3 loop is CASSFSFQKNTEAFF. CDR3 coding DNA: TGTGCCAGCAGCTTCTCTTTCCAGAAGAACACTGAAGCTTTCTTT.

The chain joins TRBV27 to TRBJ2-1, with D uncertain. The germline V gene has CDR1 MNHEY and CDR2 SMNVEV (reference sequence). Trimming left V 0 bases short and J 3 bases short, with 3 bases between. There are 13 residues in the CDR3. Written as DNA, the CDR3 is TGTGCCAGCAGTTTATCGATCTACAATGAGCAGTTCTTC. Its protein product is CASSLSIYNEQFF.

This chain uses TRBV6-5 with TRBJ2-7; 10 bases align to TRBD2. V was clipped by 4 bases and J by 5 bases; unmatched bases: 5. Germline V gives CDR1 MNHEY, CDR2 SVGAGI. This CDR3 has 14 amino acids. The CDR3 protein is CASSLGGTSDEQYF. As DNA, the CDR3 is TGTGCCAGCAGTTTAGGGGGGACTAGCGACGAGCAGTACTTC.

The CDR3 sequence: CASSLNYEGPLYNEQFF. The DNA for the CDR3 is TGTGCCAGCAGCTTAAATTACGAGGGACCGCTGTACAATGAGCAGTTCTTC. The chain recombines TRBV7-8 with TRBJ2-1; D assignment may be TRBD1 or TRBD2 (5 bases each). V gave up 2 bases and J gave up 4 bases, with 18 bases separating them. The CDR3 extends over 17 amino acids. Germline-derived CDR1 and CDR2 are SGHVS and FQNEAQ.

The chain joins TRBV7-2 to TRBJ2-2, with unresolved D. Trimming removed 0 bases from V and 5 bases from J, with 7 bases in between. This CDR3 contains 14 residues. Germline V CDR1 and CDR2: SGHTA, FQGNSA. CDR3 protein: CASSLAGRTGELFF. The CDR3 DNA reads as TGTGCCAGCAGCTTAGCAGGCAGGACCGGGGAGCTGTTTTTT.

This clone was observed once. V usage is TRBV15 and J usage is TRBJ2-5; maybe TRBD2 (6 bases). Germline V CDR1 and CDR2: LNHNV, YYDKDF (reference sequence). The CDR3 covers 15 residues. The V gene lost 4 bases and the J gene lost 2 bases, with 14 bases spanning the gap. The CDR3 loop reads CATSIELAVQETQYF. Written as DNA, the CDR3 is TGTGCCACCAGCATCGAACTAGCAGTACAAGAGACCCAGTACTTC.

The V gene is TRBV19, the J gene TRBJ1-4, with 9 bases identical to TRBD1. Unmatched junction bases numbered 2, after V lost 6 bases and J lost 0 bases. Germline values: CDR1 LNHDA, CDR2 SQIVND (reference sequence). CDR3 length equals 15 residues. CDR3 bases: TGTGCCAGTAGACGGACAGGGGCAACTAATGAAAAACTGTTTTTT. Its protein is CASRRTGATNEKLFF.

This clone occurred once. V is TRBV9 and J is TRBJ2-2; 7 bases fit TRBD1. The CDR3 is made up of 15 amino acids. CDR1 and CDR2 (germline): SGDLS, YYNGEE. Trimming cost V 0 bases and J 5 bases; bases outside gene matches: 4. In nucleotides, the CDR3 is TGTGCCAGCAGCGTAGAGGGACAGAGGACCGGGGAGCTGTTTTTT. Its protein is CASSVEGQRTGELFF.

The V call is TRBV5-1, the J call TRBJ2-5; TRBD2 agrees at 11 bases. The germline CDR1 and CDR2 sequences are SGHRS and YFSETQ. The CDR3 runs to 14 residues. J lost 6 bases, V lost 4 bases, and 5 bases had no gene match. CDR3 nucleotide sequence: TGCGCCAGCAGCCCGACTAGCGGGATAAAGACCCAGTACTTC. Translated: CASSPTSGIKTQYF.

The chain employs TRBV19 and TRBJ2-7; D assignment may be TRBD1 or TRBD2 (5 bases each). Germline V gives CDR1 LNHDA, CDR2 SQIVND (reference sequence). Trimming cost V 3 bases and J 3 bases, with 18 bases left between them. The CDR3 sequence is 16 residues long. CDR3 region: CASSMGDLGVSYEQYF. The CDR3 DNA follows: TGTGCCAGTAGTATGGGAGATCTAGGGGTGAGCTACGAGCAGTACTTC.

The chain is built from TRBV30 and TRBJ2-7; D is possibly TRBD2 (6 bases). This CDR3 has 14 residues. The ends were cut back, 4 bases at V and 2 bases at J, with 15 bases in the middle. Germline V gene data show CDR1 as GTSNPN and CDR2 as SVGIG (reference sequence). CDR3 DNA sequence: TGTGCCTGGAACACTGGGAGGTTCGCCTACGAGCAGTACTTC. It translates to CAWNTGRFAYEQYF.